This T cell receptor beta chain was obtained from a study of blood T cell repertoires in COVID-19 (dated by TCRdb to 2019 to 2021). Regarding the complete study: Samples covering the acute and convalescent phases of COVID-19 were provided by collaborators in the United States, Italy and Spain. Subjects who had been exposed to COVID-19, were actively infected with it, or had recovered from it provided the deeply sampled blood TCRbeta repertoires that made up the dataset. HLA class I and class II types, where available, came from metadata supplied by the sample provider rather than from assay-based typing. The repertoires were made available in a free public database intended to serve as a resource for research on the immune response to SARS-CoV-2. The samples were drawn from two sources: the first 160 participants of the ongoing ImmuneRACE study, and over 950 subjects contributed by 6 global collaborators. Nearly every sample came with metadata listing a de-identified subject ID, COVID-19 status, age in years and sex. The material from the prospective study consisted of cDNA or gDNA derived from T cells, B-cell-depleted T cells, or PBMCs. Overall study outcomes, separate from this receptor: Clinical and demographic metadata were provided uncurated, with the amount varying by source and participant.

Between the V and J ends, shortened by 5 bases and 7 bases respectively, the junction contains 11 bases. The CDR3 runs 12 amino acids, cysteine and phenylalanine included. Only CDR3 DNA remains: 36 bases, in frame from the first base. CDR1 SNHLY and CDR2 FYNNEI were looked up in the germline V gene. About this clone itself: There is no known antigen for this receptor. No clone much larger than this one lies a single base away; base qualities are absent.

TCRbeta CDR3 regions were amplified from genomic DNA by means of the immunoSEQ Assay, a bias-controlled multiplex PCR. As for the authors' bioinformatics: Within the assay, amplification of reference gene primers was used to estimate how many nucleated cells each sample contained. To quantify the absolute abundance of each unique TCRbeta CDR3 rearrangement, sequence reads were collapsed and filtered. For each sample, productive Simpson clonality was calculated by taking the square root of Simpson's diversity index across productive rearrangements. TCRdb stores this immuneACCESS table with in-frame sequences only. Part of the clones is absent; in the studies checked, under half of the shortfall reflects unresolved V genes, and no reason is known for the rest. V, J and clone size are taken as reported in that table, and D and trimming were inferred from the DNA itself. This sample gives about 240,000 clones in total; about four fifths of them show up just once. The ten largest clones capture roughly 10% of the sample.

The collaborating institutions used their own protocols to collect whole blood in K2EDTA tubes. For TCRbeta analysis, collaborators shipped samples as frozen whole blood, isolated PBMCs, or DNA extracted from either of those sample types. The sample was peripheral blood. The TCR sequence derives from a woman aged 80 or over with acute or convalescent COVID-19. Recombination linked TRBV2 to TRBJ1-1, with a tentative D gene TRBD1 over 6 matching bases. The CDR3 loop reads CASSKDSDEAFF. The DNA sequence is given as TGTGCCAGCAGTAAGGACAGCGATGAAGCTTTCTTT.